This TCR beta chain came from a study of blood T cell repertoires in COVID-19. Study at large: Sources were T cells, B-cell-depleted T cells, or PBMCs; the material itself was cDNA or gDNA.

The repertoire was sequenced with immunoSEQ multiplex PCR; TCRdb's copy has only in-frame clones and lacks some. The sample lists about 260,000 clones, around 90% occurring once. This CDR3 spans 15 amino acids. J was trimmed by 4 bases and V by 2 bases; bases with no gene match: 8. CDR1 and CDR2 from the germline V gene are GTSNPN and SVGIG (reference sequence). This clone was recorded only once. Sequences were obtained from peripheral blood. This TCR derives from a human donor in a cohort sampled during active COVID-19. This chain joins TRBV30 and TRBJ1-2, with 9 bases matching TRBD1. Here the CDR3 DNA reads TGTGCCTGGAGTTACAGGGGGCGCGTTGGCTATGGCTACACCTTC. It specifies CAWSYRGRVGYGYTF.